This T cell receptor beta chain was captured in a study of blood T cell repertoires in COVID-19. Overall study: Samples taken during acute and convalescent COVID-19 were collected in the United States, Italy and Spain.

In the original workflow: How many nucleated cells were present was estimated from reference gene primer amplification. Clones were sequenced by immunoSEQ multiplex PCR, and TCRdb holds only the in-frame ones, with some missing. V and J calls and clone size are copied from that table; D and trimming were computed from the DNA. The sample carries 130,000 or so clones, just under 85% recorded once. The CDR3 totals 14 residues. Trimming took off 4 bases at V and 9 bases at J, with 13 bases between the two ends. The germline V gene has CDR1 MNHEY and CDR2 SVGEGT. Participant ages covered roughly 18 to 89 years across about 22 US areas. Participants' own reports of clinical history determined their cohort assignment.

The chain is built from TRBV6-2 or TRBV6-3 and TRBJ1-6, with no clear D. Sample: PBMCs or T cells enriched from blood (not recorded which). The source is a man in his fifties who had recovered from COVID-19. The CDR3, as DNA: TGTGCCAGCAGTTCGGGCCCTAGCAGTTCACCCCTCCACTTT. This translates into CASSSGPSSSPLHF.